The subject of this entry is one T cell receptor (beta chain). Its cognate antigen is unknown. The donors were in the approximately 110-subject validation cohort; that cohort was separate from the approximately 700-subject first cohort. The data belong to a study of cytomegalovirus exposure and HLA in healthy donors. Study-wide points: In vitro assays verified that three CMV-associated chains recognized CMV antigens specifically. It was fewer than 200 TCR beta chains that were listed as cytomegalovirus-associated.

V lost 6 bases to trimming and J lost 4 bases, with 15 bases between them. There are 14 residues in the CDR3. The germline V gene encodes CDR1 MDHEN and CDR2 SYDVKM. Data came from immunoSEQ multiplex PCR; TCRdb stores just in-frame clones and leaves some out. The table lists about 140,000 clones, about 86% of them singletons. The chain recombines TRBV28 with TRBJ1-2; D is undetermined. This receptor was obtained from a woman between 18 and 30 years old in good health and CMV-seropositive. Sequenced sample: PBMCs. CDR3 sequence reads: CASRAPGGFYGYTF. CDR3 in DNA: TGTGCCAGCAGAGCCCCCGGCGGGTTCTATGGCTACACCTTC.